This T cell receptor (beta chain) emerged from a study of blood T cell repertoires in COVID-19. As for the study in general: Sites across the United States, Italy and Spain contributed samples from acute and convalescent COVID-19. In each case, the material was cDNA or gDNA derived from T cells, B-cell-depleted T cells, or PBMCs.

Clones were sequenced by immunoSEQ multiplex PCR, and TCRdb holds only the in-frame ones, with some missing. The sample lists hundreds of thousands of clones; 65% to 85% were seen once. This receptor was obtained from a woman aged 50 to 60 with acute or convalescent COVID-19. The source material was peripheral blood.

The DNA of the CDR3 is TGTGCCAGCAGCCCGACCGGGGGGTGGGATGTGTACGAGCAGTACTTC. Its protein is CASSPTGGWDVYEQYF. The V gene is TRBV7-6, the J gene TRBJ2-7, with TRBD2 matching over 7 bases. V lost 5 bases to trimming and J lost 4 bases; unmatched junction nucleotides: 14. Germline loops: CDR1 SGHVS, CDR2 FNYEAQ. The CDR3 consists of 16 residues.